This T cell receptor (beta chain) stems from a study of T cell responses to AZD1222 COVID-19 vaccine. As to this clone: Its antigen is still unknown.

The CDR3 is 16 amino acids. V shed 2 bases and J shed 5 bases, with 17 bases lying between them. Germline lookup yields CDR1 SGDLS and CDR2 YYNGEE. Overall study findings and caveats: The study identified only five or six AZD1222 recipients as seropositive at baseline. Spike regions recognized by vaccine-associated CD4 TCRs spanned the protein, led by 160-218 and 743-854. There were mostly white British donors and more females than males, and clonal diversity was possibly underestimated. Every sample of the repertoires postdated the peak T cell response.

Here immunoSEQ multiplex PCR was the method, and the copy in TCRdb shows in-frame clones only, minus some. Here the sample spans over 90,000 clones, approximately 87% being singletons. The chain joins TRBV9 to TRBJ2-1; D unclear. Specimen: peripheral blood, collected 28 days after the second AZD1222 dose. This TCR was sampled from an adult who received the AZD1222 COVID-19 vaccine. The CDR3 loop reads CASSVLSTPANNEQFF. In nucleotides, the CDR3 is TGTGCCAGCAGCGTCCTCTCTACCCCGGCTAACAATGAGCAGTTCTTC. Supplemented by reference TRBV9 and TRBJ2-1, the full variable domain reads DSGVTQTPKHLITATGQRVTLRCSPRSGDLSVYWYQQSLDQGLQFLIQYYNGEERAKGNILERFSAQQFPDLHSELNLSSLELGDSALYFCASSVLSTPANNEQFFGPGTRLTVL.